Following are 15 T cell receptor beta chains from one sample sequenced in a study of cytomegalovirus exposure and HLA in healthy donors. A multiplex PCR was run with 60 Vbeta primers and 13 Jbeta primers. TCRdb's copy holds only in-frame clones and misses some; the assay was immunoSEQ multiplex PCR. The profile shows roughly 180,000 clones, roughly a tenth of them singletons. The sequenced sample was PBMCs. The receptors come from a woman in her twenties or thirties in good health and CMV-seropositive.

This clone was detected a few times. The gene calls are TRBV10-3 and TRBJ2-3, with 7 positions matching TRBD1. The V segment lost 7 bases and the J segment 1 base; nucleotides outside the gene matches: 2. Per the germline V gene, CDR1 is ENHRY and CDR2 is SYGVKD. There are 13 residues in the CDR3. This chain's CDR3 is CAINGQGTDTQYF. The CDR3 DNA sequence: TGTGCCATCAATGGACAGGGCACAGATACGCAGTATTTT.

The DNA for the CDR3 is TGTGCCAGCAGTGAATTAAGCGGGAGATACGGTGAGCAGTTCTTC. Translation: CASSELSGRYGEQFF. This rearrangement joins TRBV6-1 to TRBJ2-1; 8 nucleotides match TRBD2. J lost 9 bases, V lost 2 bases, and 9 bases had no gene match. Germline values: CDR1 MNHNS, CDR2 SASEGT. The CDR3 has 15 amino acids.

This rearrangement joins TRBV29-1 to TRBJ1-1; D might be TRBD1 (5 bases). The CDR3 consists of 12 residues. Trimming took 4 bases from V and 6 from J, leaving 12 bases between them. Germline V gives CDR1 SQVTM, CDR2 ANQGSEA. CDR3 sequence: CSVAGLKAEAFF. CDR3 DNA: TGCAGCGTTGCGGGACTAAAGGCTGAAGCTTTCTTT.

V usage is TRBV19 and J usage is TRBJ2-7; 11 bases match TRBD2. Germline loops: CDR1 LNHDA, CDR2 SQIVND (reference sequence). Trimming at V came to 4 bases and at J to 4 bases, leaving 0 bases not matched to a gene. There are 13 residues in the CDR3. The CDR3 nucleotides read TGTGCCAGTAGTACTAGCGGGAGGTACGAGCAGTACTTC. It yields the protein CASSTSGRYEQYF.

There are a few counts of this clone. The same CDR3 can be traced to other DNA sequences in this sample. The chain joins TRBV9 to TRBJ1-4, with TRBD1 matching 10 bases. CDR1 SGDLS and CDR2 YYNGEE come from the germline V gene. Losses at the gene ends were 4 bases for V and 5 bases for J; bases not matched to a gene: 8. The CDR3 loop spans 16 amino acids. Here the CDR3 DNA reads TGTGCCAGCAGCCTGGGGACAGGGGTCCTGAATGAAAAACTGTTTTTT. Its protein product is CASSLGTGVLNEKLFF.

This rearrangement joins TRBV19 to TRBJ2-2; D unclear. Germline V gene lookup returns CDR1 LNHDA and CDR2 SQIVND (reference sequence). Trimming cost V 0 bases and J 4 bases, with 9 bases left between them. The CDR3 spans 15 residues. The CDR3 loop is CASSIDRWRTGELFF. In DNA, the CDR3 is TGTGCCAGTAGTATAGACAGGTGGCGCACCGGGGAGCTGTTTTTT. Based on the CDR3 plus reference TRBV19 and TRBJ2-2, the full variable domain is DGGITQSPKYLFRKEGQNVTLSCEQNLNHDAMYWYRQDPGQGLRLIYYSQIVNDFQKGDIAEGYSVSREKKESFPLTVTSAQKNPTAFYLCASSIDRWRTGELFFGEGSRLTVL.

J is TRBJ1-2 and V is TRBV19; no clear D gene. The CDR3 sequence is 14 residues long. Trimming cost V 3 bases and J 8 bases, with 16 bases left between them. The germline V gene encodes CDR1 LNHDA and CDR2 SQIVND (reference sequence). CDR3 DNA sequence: TGTGCCAGTAGTATGCGAGGATGGAAAGAGGGCTACACCTTC. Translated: CASSMRGWKEGYTF.

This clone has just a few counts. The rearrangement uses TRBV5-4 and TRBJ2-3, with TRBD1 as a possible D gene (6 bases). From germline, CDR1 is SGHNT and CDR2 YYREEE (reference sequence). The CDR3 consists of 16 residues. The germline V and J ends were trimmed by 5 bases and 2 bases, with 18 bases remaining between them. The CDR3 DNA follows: TGTGCCAGCAGATGGGGCATAGACAGGTCCACAGATACGCAGTATTTT. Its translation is CASRWGIDRSTDTQYF.

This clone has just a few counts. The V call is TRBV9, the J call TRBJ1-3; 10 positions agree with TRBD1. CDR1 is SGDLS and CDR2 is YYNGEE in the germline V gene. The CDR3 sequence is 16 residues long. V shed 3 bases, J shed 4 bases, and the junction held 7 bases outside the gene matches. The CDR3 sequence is CASSARQGAEGNTIYF. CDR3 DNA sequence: TGTGCCAGCAGCGCACGACAGGGGGCGGAGGGAAACACCATATATTTT.

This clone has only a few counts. The CDR3 reads CASSMGGGYGYTF. CDR3 nucleotides: TGTGCCAGCAGCATGGGGGGAGGCTATGGCTACACCTTC. The rearrangement joins TRBV27 to TRBJ1-2; TRBD1 is a possible D gene (5 bases). V was clipped by 6 bases and J by 4 bases, with 12 bases between them. Per the germline V gene, CDR1 is MNHEY and CDR2 is SMNVEV (reference sequence). This CDR3 is built from 13 residues.

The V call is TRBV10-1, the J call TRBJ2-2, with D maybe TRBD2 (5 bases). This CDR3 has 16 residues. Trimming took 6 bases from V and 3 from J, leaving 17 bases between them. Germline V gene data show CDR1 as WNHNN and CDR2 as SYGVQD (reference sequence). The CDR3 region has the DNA TGCGCCAGCAGCCGCGGACTCCCGCGAGACACCGGGGAGCTGTTTTTT. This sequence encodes CASSRGLPRDTGELFF.

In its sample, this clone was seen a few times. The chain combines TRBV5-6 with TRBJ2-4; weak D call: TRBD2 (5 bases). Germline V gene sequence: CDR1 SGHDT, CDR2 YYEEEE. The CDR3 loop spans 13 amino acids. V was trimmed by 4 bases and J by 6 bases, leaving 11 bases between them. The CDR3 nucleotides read TGTGCCAGCAGCCCGGAGGCGAGAAACATTCAGTACTTC. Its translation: CASSPEARNIQYF.

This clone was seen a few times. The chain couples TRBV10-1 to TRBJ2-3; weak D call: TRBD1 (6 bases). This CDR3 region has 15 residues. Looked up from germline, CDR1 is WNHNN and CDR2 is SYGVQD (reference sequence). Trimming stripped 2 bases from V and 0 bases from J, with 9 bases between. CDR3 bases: TGCGCCAGCAGTGAGGCACAGGGCAGCACAGATACGCAGTATTTT. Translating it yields CASSEAQGSTDTQYF.

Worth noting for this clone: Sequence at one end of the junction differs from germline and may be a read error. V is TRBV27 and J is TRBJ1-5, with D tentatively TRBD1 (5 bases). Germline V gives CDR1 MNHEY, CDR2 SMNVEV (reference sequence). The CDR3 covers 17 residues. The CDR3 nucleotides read TGTGCCAGCAGTTTAAAAGGAAGGGGAGGATACAATCAGCACCAGCATTTT. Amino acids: CASSLKGRGGYNQHQHF.

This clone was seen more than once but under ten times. For the CDR3, the DNA is TGTGCCAGCTCACCCATAGATAACTATGGCTACACCTTC. It translates to CASSPIDNYGYTF. This chain links TRBV18 with TRBJ1-2; D is uncertain. This CDR3 spans 13 amino acids. V lost 3 bases, J lost 1 base, and 6 bases lay in between. Germline V gives CDR1 KGHSH, CDR2 LQKENI.